Below are 23 T cell receptor beta chains sequenced from a single sample in a study of T cell responses to AZD1222 COVID-19 vaccine. Method: immunoSEQ multiplex PCR; TCRdb's copy keeps in-frame clones and lacks some. Of 200,000 or so clones listed, almost 95% are singletons. Sequencing was performed on peripheral blood, taken on day 0 of AZD1222 vaccination. The receptors originated from an adult in good health.

The chain links TRBV11-2 to TRBJ1-1, with D perhaps TRBD1 (5 bases). V was shortened by 1 base and J by 9 bases, with 12 bases between the two germline ends. CDR1 and CDR2 (germline): SGHAT, FQNNGV. The CDR3 length is 13 residues. CDR3 sequence reads: CASSLGEGAKAFF. The CDR3 DNA follows: TGTGCCAGCAGCTTAGGTGAAGGGGCCAAAGCTTTCTTT.

The J gene is TRBJ1-5, the V gene TRBV20-1; D unresolved. V shed 3 bases and J shed 5 bases, with 14 bases lying between them. Germline lookup yields CDR1 DFQATT and CDR2 SNEGSKA (reference sequence). This CDR3 is 14 amino acids long. CDR3 protein: CSASPSERYQPQHF. As DNA, the CDR3 is TGCAGTGCTAGTCCGTCGGAGCGGTATCAGCCCCAGCATTTT.

The rearrangement links TRBV5-1 to TRBJ2-3; D may correspond to TRBD1 or TRBD2 (5 bases each). Trimming removed 3 bases from V and 2 bases from J, with 10 bases in between. The CDR3 spans 14 residues. The germline V gene encodes CDR1 SGHRS and CDR2 YFSETQ. CDR3 coding DNA: TGCGCCAGCAGCTCGGGACGCTTCACAGATACGCAGTATTTT. Its protein is CASSSGRFTDTQYF.

The CDR3 loop reads CASSLQGSTDTQYF. CDR3 sequence (DNA): TGCGCCAGCAGCTTGCAGGGTAGCACAGATACGCAGTATTTT. This rearrangement joins TRBV5-1 to TRBJ2-3, with D perhaps matching TRBD1 (5 bases). From germline, CDR1 is SGHRS and CDR2 YFSETQ. CDR3 length equals 14 residues. Trimming took off 1 base at V and 0 bases at J, with 6 bases between the two ends.

The rearrangement joins TRBV9 to TRBJ2-7; D is unclear. Between the trimmed V and J ends, which lost 4 bases and 3 bases, there was a span of 20 bases. The V gene's germline CDR1 is SGDLS and CDR2 YYNGEE. The CDR3 sequence is 16 residues long. The CDR3 DNA reads TGTGCCAGCAGCCCCCGCTGGTCCCCCCGGGTCTACGAGCAGTACTTC. Amino acids: CASSPRWSPRVYEQYF.

The chain joins TRBV4-1 to TRBJ2-7; D unclear. Trimming shortened V by 4 bases and J by 0 bases, and 16 bases separated the two germline ends. The CDR3 length is 16 residues. Looked up from germline, CDR1 is MGHRA and CDR2 is YSYEKL. This CDR3 is CASSPASGFSSYEQYF. Written as DNA, the CDR3 is TGCGCCAGCAGCCCCGCCTCGGGCTTTAGCTCCTACGAGCAGTACTTC.

The genes are TRBV24-1 and TRBJ2-7, with a weak D call TRBD1 (5 bases). V was trimmed by 1 base and J by 7 bases, leaving 10 bases between them. Germline values: CDR1 KGHDR, CDR2 SFDVKD. This CDR3 has 13 amino acids. CDR3 in DNA: TGTGCCACCAGTGATTTCTCAGGGATTGAGCAGTACTTC. Protein: CATSDFSGIEQYF.

The chain is built from TRBV27 and TRBJ1-5, with 7 bases aligning to TRBD1. Trimming cost V 2 bases and J 6 bases; bases outside gene matches: 7. The CDR3 is 15 amino acids. Germline CDR1 MNHEY, CDR2 SMNVEV (reference sequence). CDR3 region: CASSLEGGRRQPQHF. The CDR3 bases are TGTGCCAGCAGTTTAGAAGGGGGCAGGCGTCAGCCCCAGCATTTT.

Notes on this clone: Other nucleotide sequences in the sample specify the same CDR3. The gene calls are TRBV18 and TRBJ2-7, with D uncertain. The CDR3 length is 13 residues. Trimming stripped 3 bases from V and 0 bases from J, with 6 bases between. Germline V lookup: CDR1 KGHSH, CDR2 LQKENI. The CDR3 DNA reads as TGTGCCAGCTCACCCCCAGGCTCCTACGAGCAGTACTTC. It translates to CASSPPGSYEQYF. The entire variable domain, with the rest obtained from reference TRBV18 and TRBJ2-7, is as follows: NAGVMQNPRHLVRRRGQEARLRCSPMKGHSHVYWYRQLPEEGLKFMVYLQKENIIDESGMPKERFSAEFPKEGPSILRIQQVVRGDSAAYFCASSPPGSYEQYFGPGTRLTVT.

The V call is TRBV19, the J call TRBJ2-1, with 11 nucleotides matching TRBD2. V lost 5 bases and J lost 1; bases outside the gene matches: 4. In germline, CDR1 is LNHDA, CDR2 SQIVND (reference sequence). The CDR3 runs to 16 residues. The CDR3 region has the DNA TGTGCCAGTAGTGTTCTAGCGGGAGGTTCCTACAATGAGCAGTTCTTC. It is translated as CASSVLAGGSYNEQFF.

This chain uses TRBV5-1 with TRBJ2-4; D uncertain. The germline gives CDR1 SGHRS, CDR2 YFSETQ. V was clipped by 3 bases and J by 2 bases, with 9 bases between them. CDR3 length: 14 amino acids. The CDR3 is CASSSTGTKNIQYF. The CDR3 region has the DNA TGCGCCAGCAGCTCCACCGGTACCAAAAACATTCAGTACTTC.

The rearrangement joins TRBV6-5 to TRBJ2-7, with TRBD1 as a possible D gene (5 bases). V dropped 5 bases and J dropped 3 bases, with 11 bases sitting between them. The CDR3 is 13 residues long. CDR1 is MNHEY, CDR2 SVGAGI, per germline. The CDR3: CASSLTGIYEQYF. The CDR3 region has the DNA TGTGCCAGCAGTCTTACAGGTATCTACGAGCAGTACTTC.

The chain recombines TRBV6-6 with TRBJ2-3, with D tentatively TRBD1 (6 bases). CDR1 is MNHNY, CDR2 SVGAGI, per germline (reference sequence). V lost 4 bases and J 7 bases, leaving 18 bases between the germline ends. The CDR3 sequence is 15 residues long. The CDR3 region has the DNA TGTGCCAGCAGTTTTGAGACAGGATTAGCTAATACGCAGTATTTT. Translating it yields CASSFETGLANTQYF.

This sequence joins TRBV5-6 and TRBJ1-6; no firm D call. V was clipped by 4 bases and J by 7 bases, with 18 bases between them. The CDR3 is 16 amino acids. Germline V gives CDR1 SGHDT, CDR2 YYEEEE. The CDR3 reads CASSQTPRPENSPLHF. DNA of the CDR3: TGTGCCAGCAGCCAGACCCCCCGGCCAGAGAATTCACCCCTCCACTTT.

The V and J genes are TRBV19 and TRBJ2-2, with a weak D call TRBD1 (5 bases). The germline CDR1 and CDR2 sequences are LNHDA and SQIVND (reference sequence). The CDR3 extends over 13 amino acids. The V gene lost 10 bases and the J gene lost 4 bases, with 13 bases spanning the gap. DNA for the CDR3: TGTGCCACCAAGACAGACTTCACCGGGGAGCTGTTTTTT. Its protein is CATKTDFTGELFF.

This clone was observed a single time. The V gene is TRBV7-9, the J gene TRBJ1-4; 9 positions match TRBD1. V was clipped by 5 bases and J by 10 bases; unmatched bases: 5. Germline assignment: CDR1 SEHNR and CDR2 FQNEAQ (reference sequence). This CDR3 has 13 residues. The CDR3 loop reads CASSATGGVKLFF. The CDR3 nucleotides read TGTGCCAGCAGCGCCACAGGGGGCGTAAAACTGTTTTTT.

This rearrangement joins TRBV6-1 to TRBJ1-5; 9 bases line up with TRBD1. The CDR3 loop spans 18 amino acids. Germline CDR1 reads MNHNS; CDR2 reads SASEGT. J lost 6 bases, V lost 0 bases, and 12 bases had no gene match. CDR3 region: CASSEAFLSRDRVQPQHF. The CDR3 coding sequence is TGTGCCAGCAGTGAAGCGTTTCTTTCCCGGGACAGGGTTCAGCCCCAGCATTTT.

The V and J genes are TRBV29-1 and TRBJ2-7; 7 bases map to TRBD1. V lost 3 bases to trimming and J lost 3 bases; unmatched junction nucleotides: 11. The CDR3 length is 15 residues. Germline values: CDR1 SQVTM, CDR2 ANQGSEA. CDR3 sequence reads: CSVEFTQGHDYEQYF. The CDR3 nucleotides read TGCAGCGTTGAGTTCACACAGGGGCACGACTACGAGCAGTACTTC.

The chain carries TRBV28 and TRBJ1-3; D is ambiguous. The germline V gene has CDR1 MDHEN and CDR2 SYDVKM. Trimming left V 6 bases short and J 0 bases short, with 12 bases between. The CDR3 loop spans 15 amino acids. The CDR3 nucleotides read TGTGCCAGCAGGGGTAACATTCTCTCTGGAAACACCATATATTTT. The encoded protein is CASRGNILSGNTIYF. Using reference TRBV28 and TRBJ1-3 for the parts outside the CDR3, the full variable domain is DVKVTQSSRYLVKRTGEKVFLECVQDMDHENMFWYRQDPGLGLRLIYFSYDVKMKEKGDIPEGYSVSREKKERFSLILESASTNQTSMYLCASRGNILSGNTIYFGEGSWLTVV.

The CDR3 loop reads CASRRTGTNSPLHF. The DNA of the CDR3 is TGTGCCAGCAGGAGGACAGGGACTAATTCACCCCTCCACTTT. The chain recombines TRBV27 with TRBJ1-6; 8 positions agree with TRBD1. There are 14 residues in the CDR3. J lost 6 bases, V lost 6 bases, and 4 bases had no gene match. CDR1 is MNHEY and CDR2 is SMNVEV in the germline V gene (reference sequence).

V and J are TRBV6-5 and TRBJ1-6; D call uncertain. The CDR3 runs to 14 residues. CDR1 and CDR2 from the germline V gene are MNHEY and SVGAGI. V dropped 4 bases and J dropped 6 bases, with 10 bases sitting between them. Here the CDR3 reads CASSSIWGNSPLHF. DNA for the CDR3: TGTGCCAGCAGTTCTATTTGGGGTAATTCACCCCTCCACTTT.

This clone has just one count. The chain is built from TRBV5-5 and TRBJ2-7; 7 bases agree with TRBD2. Losses at the gene ends were 1 base for V and 6 bases for J; bases not matched to a gene: 7. This CDR3 comprises 14 residues. From germline, CDR1 is SGHKS and CDR2 YYEKEE (reference sequence). This CDR3 reads CASSLYSRESEQYF. For the CDR3, the DNA is TGTGCCAGCAGCTTGTATTCGCGGGAGAGCGAGCAGTACTTC.

The genes are TRBV27 and TRBJ2-1, with unresolved D. Trimming left V 2 bases short and J 10 bases short, with 12 bases between. Looked up from germline, CDR1 is MNHEY and CDR2 is SMNVEV (reference sequence). This CDR3 is built from 13 residues. The CDR3 DNA is TGTGCCAGCAGTTTAAGACCCTTTCGCGAGCAGTTCTTC. This sequence encodes CASSLRPFREQFF.